This T cell receptor beta chain was retrieved from a study of T cell responses to AZD1222 COVID-19 vaccine. Data came from immunoSEQ multiplex PCR; TCRdb stores just in-frame clones and leaves some out. The sample records some 150,000 clones, under 95% being singletons. Overall study results and limits: A mostly white British donor set with more females was recruited, and clonal diversity was possibly underestimated. Repertoire sampling happened only post peak T cell response.

Details on this clone: Antigen: not known.

The sequence was obtained from an adult in good health. The input for sequencing was peripheral blood, taken on day 0 of MenACWY control vaccination.

In DNA form, the CDR3 reads TGTGCCAGTAGTATAGTCAACCAAGAGACCCAGTACTTC. Translated: CASSIVNQETQYF. This chain connects TRBV19 to TRBJ2-5, with unresolved D. V was clipped by 1 base and J by 0 bases, with 3 bases between them. The CDR3 has 13 amino acids. Germline CDR1 and CDR2: LNHDA and SQIVND (reference sequence).